A selection of T cell receptor beta chains follows, all from one sample in a study of Graves' ophthalmopathy and Graves' hyperthyroidism. TCRdb re-analysed the multiplex PCR reads in MiXCR, keeping a single row per CDR3 protein. Among hundreds of thousands of distinct CDR3 sequences listed, 20% to 25% were seen once. The specimen was peripheral blood. These receptor sequences come from a woman between 50 and 59 years old with Graves' ophthalmopathy. CDR3s leave out the opening cysteine and the closing phenylalanine or tryptophan. The D gene is left open where the match is weak.

J,D,V,CDR3
TRBJ1-5,.,TRBV18,ASSRGRDQPQH
TRBJ2-7,TRBD2,TRBV13,ASSIVGGLAGGPSSYEQY
TRBJ2-7,.,TRBV19,ASSISSDSEQY
TRBJ1-1,TRBD1,TRBV27,ASSSWTGSGTEAF
TRBJ1-5,.,TRBV2,ASSSRVYSNQPQH
TRBJ1-1,.,TRBV11-2,ASSFHRVGTEAF
TRBJ1-5,.,TRBV28,ASSPAGVRNQPQH
TRBJ2-7,TRBD1,TRBV6-1,ASGTAEKQY
TRBJ2-5,TRBD2,TRBV6-5,ASSNPRASGGQTQY
TRBJ1-1,.,TRBV20-1,SAPEDGEAF
TRBJ2-7,.,TRBV28,ASREGLSSYEQY
TRBJ1-1,.,TRBV6-5,ASSYSTLDSLEAF
TRBJ1-2,.,TRBV12-3/TRBV12-4,ASSQTGRVGYT
TRBJ2-5,TRBD2,TRBV6-5,ASSSQFWSGGEETQY
TRBJ1-1,.,TRBV28,ASSPRGGRTEAF
TRBJ2-7,.,TRBV5-1,ASRSVGRPEQY
TRBJ1-2,.,TRBV12-3/TRBV12-4,ASSFNGGDGYT
TRBJ1-2,TRBD1,TRBV25-1,ASSESGGRKDSYGYT
TRBJ1-2,.,TRBV6-1,ASSEAWGTNYGYT
TRBJ2-7,TRBD2,TRBV6-1,ATRVASGSYEQY
TRBJ2-5,.,TRBV6-5,ASSSRPGWETQY
TRBJ1-1,.,TRBV28,ASTASSLNTEAF
TRBJ1-1,.,TRBV7-3,ASSSGPLGTEAF
TRBJ2-5,.,TRBV11-2,ASSFLQETQY
TRBJ1-5,.,TRBV12-3/TRBV12-4,ASTRDNSNQPQH
TRBJ2-5,.,TRBV12-3/TRBV12-4,ASSQFRGGSETQY
TRBJ1-1,.,TRBV4-1,ASSQVEEYGAF
TRBJ2-7,TRBD2,TRBV12-3/TRBV12-4,ASRAGGAGAYEQY
TRBJ2-7,TRBD2,TRBV7-3,ASSLRGLAGDEQY
TRBJ1-5,.,TRBV19,ASKSNSNQPQH
TRBJ1-5,TRBD1,TRBV9,ASSEGTGYDNQPQH
TRBJ2-1,TRBD2,TRBV10-3,AISPQAGLATNEQF
TRBJ1-6,.,TRBV20-1,SAPRAQDAYNSPLH
TRBJ2-7,.,TRBV12-3/TRBV12-4,ASSFDPDPYEQY
TRBJ1-1,.,TRBV27,ASSNSVTGQAF
TRBJ1-5,.,TRBV20-1,SAIRDTGLYNQPQH
TRBJ2-5,TRBD1,TRBV6-1,ASSPRTGTGGTQY
TRBJ2-5,TRBD1,TRBV7-3,ASSLGQGETQY
TRBJ1-3,.,TRBV7-2,ASSPGIRNTIY
TRBJ1-6,.,TRBV15,ATSRDIRDSPLH
TRBJ2-7,.,TRBV6-1,ASNPTGSLYEQY
TRBJ1-5,.,TRBV6-1,ASIGWDQPQH
TRBJ2-5,.,TRBV6-6,ASSYGETQY
TRBJ2-4,TRBD1,TRBV20-1,SAFERTGGVDPVQY
TRBJ1-3,.,TRBV30,AWSVRSLAGNTIY
TRBJ1-1,.,TRBV6-2/TRBV6-3,ASSYQGGNTEAF
TRBJ2-7,.,TRBV20-1,SARDSLVTYEQY
TRBJ2-2,.,TRBV10-3,AIKGTENTGELF
TRBJ1-2,.,TRBV20-1,SATSTSYGYT
TRBJ2-5,.,TRBV15,ATSSTAGETQY